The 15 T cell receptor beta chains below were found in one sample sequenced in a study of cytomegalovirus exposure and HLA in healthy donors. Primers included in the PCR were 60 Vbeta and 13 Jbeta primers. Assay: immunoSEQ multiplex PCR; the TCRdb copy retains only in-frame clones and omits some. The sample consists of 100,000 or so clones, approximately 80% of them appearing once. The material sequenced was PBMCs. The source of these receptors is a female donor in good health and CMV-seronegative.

CDR3 sequence: CAWSSARAVGSPLHF. In DNA form, the CDR3 reads TGTGCCTGGAGTTCGGCCAGGGCCGTCGGTTCACCCCTCCACTTT. The chain recombines TRBV30 with TRBJ1-6; possible D gene TRBD1, 5 bases. The CDR3 is 15 amino acids. V gave up 2 bases and J gave up 9 bases, with 17 bases separating them. Looked up from germline, CDR1 is GTSNPN and CDR2 is SVGIG (reference sequence).

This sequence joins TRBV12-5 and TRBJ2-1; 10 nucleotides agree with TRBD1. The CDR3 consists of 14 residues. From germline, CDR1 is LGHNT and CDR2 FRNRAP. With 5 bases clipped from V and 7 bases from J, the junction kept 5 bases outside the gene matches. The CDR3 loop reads CASGPGTGVNEQFF. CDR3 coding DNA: TGTGCTAGTGGTCCCGGGACAGGGGTGAATGAGCAGTTCTTC.

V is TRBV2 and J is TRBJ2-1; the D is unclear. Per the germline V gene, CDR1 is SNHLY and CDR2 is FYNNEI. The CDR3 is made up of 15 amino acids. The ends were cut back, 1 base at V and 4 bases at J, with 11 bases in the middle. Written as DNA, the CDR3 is TGTGCCAGCAGTGAAGGTCTTCCGGGTTACAATGAGCAGTTCTTC. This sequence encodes CASSEGLPGYNEQFF.

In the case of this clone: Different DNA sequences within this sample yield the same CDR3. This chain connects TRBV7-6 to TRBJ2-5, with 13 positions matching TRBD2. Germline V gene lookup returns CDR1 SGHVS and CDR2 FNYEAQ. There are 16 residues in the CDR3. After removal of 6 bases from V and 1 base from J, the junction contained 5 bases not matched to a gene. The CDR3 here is CASSARLAGGQETQYF. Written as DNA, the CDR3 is TGTGCCAGCAGTGCAAGACTAGCGGGGGGCCAAGAGACCCAGTACTTC.

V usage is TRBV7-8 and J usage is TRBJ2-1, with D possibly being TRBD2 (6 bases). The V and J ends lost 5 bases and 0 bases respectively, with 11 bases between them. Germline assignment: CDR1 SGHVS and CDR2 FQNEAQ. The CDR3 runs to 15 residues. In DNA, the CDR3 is TGTGCCAGCAGCCCCTTCGGGGGCTCCTACAATGAGCAGTTCTTC. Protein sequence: CASSPFGGSYNEQFF.

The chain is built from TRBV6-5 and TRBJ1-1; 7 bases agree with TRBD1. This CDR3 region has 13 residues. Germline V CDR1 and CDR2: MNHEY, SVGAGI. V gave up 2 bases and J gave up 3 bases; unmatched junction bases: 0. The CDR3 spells CASSYGQDTEAFF. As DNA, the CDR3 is TGTGCCAGCAGTTACGGACAGGACACTGAAGCTTTCTTT.

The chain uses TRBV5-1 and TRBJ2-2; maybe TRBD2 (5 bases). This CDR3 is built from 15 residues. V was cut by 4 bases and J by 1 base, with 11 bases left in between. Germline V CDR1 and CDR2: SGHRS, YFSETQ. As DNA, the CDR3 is TGCGCCAGCAGCGGCGGACTGTTGAACACCGGGGAGCTGTTTTTT. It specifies CASSGGLLNTGELFF.

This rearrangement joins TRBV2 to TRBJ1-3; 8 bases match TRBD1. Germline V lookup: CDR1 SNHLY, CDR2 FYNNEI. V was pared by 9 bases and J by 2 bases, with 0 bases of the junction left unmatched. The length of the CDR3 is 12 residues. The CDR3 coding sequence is TGTGCCAGGACAGGGGCTGGAAACACCATATATTTT. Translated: CARTGAGNTIYF.

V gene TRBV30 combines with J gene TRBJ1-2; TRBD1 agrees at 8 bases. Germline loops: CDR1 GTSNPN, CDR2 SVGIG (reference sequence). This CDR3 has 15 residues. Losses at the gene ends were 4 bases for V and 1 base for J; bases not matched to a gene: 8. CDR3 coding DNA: TGTGCCTGGACTATGGGACAGGCTTTTAACTATGGCTACACCTTC. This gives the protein CAWTMGQAFNYGYTF.

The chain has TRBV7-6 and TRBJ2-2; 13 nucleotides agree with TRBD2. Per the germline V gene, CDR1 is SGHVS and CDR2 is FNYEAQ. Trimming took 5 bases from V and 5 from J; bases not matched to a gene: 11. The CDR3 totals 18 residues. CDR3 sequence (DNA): TGTGCCAGCAGCCCCGTCATGACTAGCGGGGGGTGGACCGGGGAGCTGTTTTTT. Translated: CASSPVMTSGGWTGELFF.

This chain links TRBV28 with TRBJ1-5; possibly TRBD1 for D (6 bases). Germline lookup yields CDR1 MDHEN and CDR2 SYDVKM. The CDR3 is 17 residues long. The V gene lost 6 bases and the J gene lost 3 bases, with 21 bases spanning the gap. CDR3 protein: CASSRQQGLGVNQPQHF. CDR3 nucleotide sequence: TGTGCCAGCAGCCGACAACAGGGTCTTGGGGTCAATCAGCCCCAGCATTTT.

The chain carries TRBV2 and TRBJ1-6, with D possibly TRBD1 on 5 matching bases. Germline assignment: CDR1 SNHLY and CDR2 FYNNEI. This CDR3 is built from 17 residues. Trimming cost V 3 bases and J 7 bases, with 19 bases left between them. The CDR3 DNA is TGTGCCAGCAGTGATTATGAGGGGAGGGTGGGGAATTCACCCCTCCACTTT. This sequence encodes CASSDYEGRVGNSPLHF.

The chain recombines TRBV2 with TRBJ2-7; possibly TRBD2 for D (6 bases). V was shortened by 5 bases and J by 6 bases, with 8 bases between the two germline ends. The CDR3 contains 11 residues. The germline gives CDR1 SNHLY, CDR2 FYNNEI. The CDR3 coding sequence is TGTGCCAGCAGTTCCGGGGGCGAGCAGTACTTC. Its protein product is CASSSGGEQYF.

The DNA for the CDR3 is TGTGCCAGCAGCCTAGACAGGAACTATGGCTACACCTTC. Amino acids: CASSLDRNYGYTF. The chain links TRBV2 to TRBJ1-2, with D maybe TRBD1 (6 bases). The CDR3 loop spans 13 amino acids. Trimming took off 6 bases at V and 2 bases at J, with 10 bases between the two ends. In germline, CDR1 is SNHLY, CDR2 FYNNEI.

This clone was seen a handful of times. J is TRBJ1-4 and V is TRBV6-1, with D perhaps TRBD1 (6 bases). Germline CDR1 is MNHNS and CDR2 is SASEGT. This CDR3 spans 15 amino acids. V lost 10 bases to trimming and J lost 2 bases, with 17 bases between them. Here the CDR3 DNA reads TGTGCCACAGGGGAACGGGGTGCGACTAATGAAAAACTGTTTTTT. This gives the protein CATGERGATNEKLFF.